The 17 T cell receptor beta chains presented below share a single source sample, sequenced in a study of blood T cells in healthy people across ages. PCR was performed a second time for about 7 to 12 cycles using a sample-barcoded 5' primer and a J-beta primer mix. MiXCR, applied by TCRdb to the 5' RACE reads, yields one record per CDR3 protein. The table shows roughly 1,300,000 distinct CDR3 sequences, with 59% occurring only once. The specimen was blood. The receptors were gathered from a man younger than 30 in good health.

This clonotype occurred a few times. The chain couples TRBV10-3 to TRBJ2-4; 9 bases match TRBD2. TRBJ2-5 explains the end of the DNA better; the J call may be wrong. The CDR3 is 17 residues long. From germline, CDR1 is ENHRY and CDR2 SYGVKD. CDR3 DNA: TGTGCCATCAGTGAGTCGAGTAGCGGGAGAGTTGGGGAGACCCAGTACTTC. Amino acid sequence: CAISESSSGRVGETQYF.

The rearrangement links TRBV28 to TRBJ2-3; TRBD2 aligns across 8 bases. Germline-derived CDR1 and CDR2 are MDHEN and SYDVKM. After removal of 6 bases from V and 6 bases from J, the junction contained 11 bases not matched to a gene. CDR3 length: 15 residues. CDR3 bases: TGTGCCAGCAGCAGGGTTGCGGGGGGCGTTGATACGCAGTATTTT. This codes for CASSRVAGGVDTQYF.

Points on this clonotype: At one end the junction does not follow the germline gene, possibly because of a read error. The V and J genes are TRBV12-3 or TRBV12-4 and TRBJ2-3; maybe TRBD1 (5 bases). This CDR3 comprises 11 residues. CDR3 region: CSSTDRDTQYF. The CDR3 DNA reads TGTTCCAGCACCGACAGAGATACGCAGTATTTT.

V gene TRBV6-2 or TRBV6-3 combines with J gene TRBJ2-1, with 9 positions matching TRBD1. The ends lost 2 bases at V and 13 bases at J; junction bases unmatched: 12. The length of the CDR3 is 15 residues. Germline CDR1 and CDR2: MNHEY and SVGEGT. The CDR3 nucleotides read TGTGCCAGCAGTTACGGGACAGGGAGAGGAGAGACCCAGTTCTTC. Translation: CASSYGTGRGETQFF.

V and J are TRBV20-1 and TRBJ1-1, with TRBD1 matching 9 bases. CDR1 is DFQATT and CDR2 is SNEGSKA in the germline V gene (reference sequence). CDR3 size: 15 residues. Trimming cost V 3 bases and J 0 bases; bases outside gene matches: 5. CDR3 protein: CSARSDRGVNTEAFF. CDR3 bases: TGCAGTGCTAGGAGTGACAGGGGGGTGAACACTGAAGCTTTCTTT.

In its sample, this clonotype was seen a few times. This sequence joins TRBV29-1 and TRBJ2-5; TRBD1 might be the D (6 bases). Germline V gene sequence: CDR1 SQVTM, CDR2 ANQGSEA. The CDR3 consists of 15 residues. Trimming pared 4 bases from V and 5 bases from J, leaving 20 bases between. The chain's CDR3 is CSVVGSVRGSETQYF. In DNA form, the CDR3 reads TGCAGCGTTGTCGGTTCGGTAAGGGGGTCGGAGACCCAGTACTTC.

J is TRBJ2-1 and V is TRBV27, with 10 bases identical to TRBD2. Germline CDR1 reads MNHEY; CDR2 reads SMNVEV (reference sequence). The CDR3 extends over 16 amino acids. Trimming cost V 10 bases and J 6 bases; bases outside gene matches: 15. The CDR3 sequence is CATQGSGRTVGNEQFF. The CDR3, as DNA: TGTGCCACCCAAGGTAGCGGGAGGACGGTTGGCAATGAGCAGTTCTTC.

This clonotype appeared a few times. This chain uses TRBV29-1 with TRBJ1-1, with D unresolved. CDR1 and CDR2 (germline): SQVTM, ANQGSEA. The CDR3 has 13 residues. Trimming stripped 5 bases from V and 0 bases from J, with 10 bases between. The DNA for the CDR3 is TGCAGCGTTTGGAGGGCGATGAACACTGAAGCTTTCTTT. This translates into CSVWRAMNTEAFF.

The chain recombines TRBV4-2 with TRBJ2-5; either TRBD1 or TRBD2 may supply D (5 bases each). The CDR3 runs 13 residues. Germline V gene data show CDR1 as LGHNA and CDR2 as YNFKEQ. V lost 4 bases, J lost 11 bases, and 17 bases lay in between. CDR3: CASSRGALDEQYF. The CDR3 DNA sequence: TGTGCCAGCAGCCGAGGGGCTCTCGATGAGCAGTACTTC.

The chain combines TRBV5-1 with TRBJ1-4, with D unclear. CDR3 length: 15 amino acids. Germline values: CDR1 SGHRS, CDR2 YFSETQ. The V gene lost 4 bases and the J gene lost 3 bases, with 13 bases spanning the gap. In DNA form, the CDR3 reads TGCGCCAGCAGCCATAAGGGATCTCCTAATGAAAAACTGTTTTTT. It encodes CASSHKGSPNEKLFF.

The chain's CDR3 is CAISEAGQGRSEQFF. As DNA, the CDR3 is TGTGCCATCAGTGAGGCGGGACAGGGGAGGTCTGAGCAGTTCTTC. The chain joins TRBV10-3 to TRBJ2-1, with 10 positions matching TRBD1. The CDR3 length is 15 residues. J was trimmed by 9 bases and V by 2 bases; bases with no gene match: 7. Germline CDR1 ENHRY, CDR2 SYGVKD.

The genes are TRBV29-1 and TRBJ2-3; 8 bases agree with TRBD2. After removal of 6 bases from V and 4 bases from J, the junction contained 9 bases not matched to a gene. CDR1 and CDR2 from the germline V gene are SQVTM and ANQGSEA. The CDR3 is made up of 14 amino acids. This CDR3 reads CSVKAGAGADTQYF. CDR3 DNA: TGCAGCGTGAAAGCGGGAGCCGGCGCAGATACGCAGTATTTT.

V gene TRBV7-6 combines with J gene TRBJ2-4, with TRBD1 matching 9 bases. The DNA end is a closer match to TRBJ2-7, so the J assignment may be wrong. This CDR3 contains 14 residues. Germline V gene sequence: CDR1 SGHVS, CDR2 FNYEAQ. CDR3 residues: CASSLEGQGSEQYF. The CDR3 DNA reads as TGTGCCAGCAGCTTAGAGGGACAGGGAAGCGAGCAGTACTTC.

The chain is built from TRBV19 and TRBJ1-2; 7 nucleotides match TRBD1. With 3 bases clipped from V and 0 bases from J, the junction kept 4 bases outside the gene matches. CDR1 is LNHDA, CDR2 SQIVND, per germline (reference sequence). This CDR3 is 15 amino acids long. CDR3 sequence (DNA): TGTGCCAGTAGTATCACAGGGGTGTCTAACTATGGCTACACCTTC. Protein: CASSITGVSNYGYTF.

The V gene is TRBV7-9, the J gene TRBJ2-7, with D hard to call. Germline values: CDR1 SEHNR, CDR2 FQNEAQ (reference sequence). V was trimmed by 3 bases and J by 4 bases, leaving 13 bases between them. There are 14 residues in the CDR3. The chain's CDR3 is CASSFQLPFYEQYF. CDR3 coding DNA: TGTGCCAGCAGCTTTCAGTTACCTTTTTACGAGCAGTACTTC.

This chain joins TRBV5-1 and TRBJ2-5, with 10 bases identical to TRBD2. The J call may be in error: the DNA end matches TRBJ2-7 better. Germline CDR1 SGHRS, CDR2 YFSETQ. CDR3 length: 13 residues. Here the CDR3 reads CASRSLAGAEQYF. DNA of the CDR3: TGCGCCAGCAGATCGCTAGCGGGAGCCGAGCAGTACTTC.

This chain uses TRBV20-1 with TRBJ2-7; TRBD1 matches 7 bases. Trimming removed 0 bases from V and 2 bases from J; junction bases left unmatched: 4. The germline V gene has CDR1 DFQATT and CDR2 SNEGSKA (reference sequence). This CDR3 is 14 amino acids long. The CDR3, as DNA: TGCAGTGCTAGAGATAGGGACAGTACCTACGAGCAGTACTTC. Translation gives CSARDRDSTYEQYF.